One sample yielded the 21 T cell receptor beta chains listed below, sequenced in a study of blood T cell repertoires in COVID-19. Libraries were prepared by immunoSEQ multiplex PCR; TCRdb keeps only in-frame clonotypes and omits some of them. The table shows about 240,000 clones, with approximately 78% occurring only once. The sequenced sample was peripheral blood. These receptors all come from a woman older than 75 with COVID-19, enrolled during active disease.

The chain carries TRBV10-3 and TRBJ1-2; possibly TRBD1 for D (5 bases). Trimming removed 11 bases from V and 6 bases from J, with 10 bases in between. Germline V CDR1 and CDR2: ENHRY, SYGVKD. There are 10 residues in the CDR3. The chain's CDR3 is CAPGGDGYTF. In DNA form, the CDR3 reads TGTGCCCCCGGGGGGGATGGCTACACCTTC.

This chain uses TRBV20-1 with TRBJ2-2; no clear D gene. The germline CDR1 and CDR2 sequences are DFQATT and SNEGSKA (reference sequence). The length of the CDR3 is 14 residues. The V gene lost 3 bases and the J gene lost 5 bases, with 13 bases spanning the gap. As DNA, the CDR3 is TGCAGTGCTAGTGGCATTCGGAGAACCGGGGAGCTGTTTTTT. Translated, it gives CSASGIRRTGELFF.

The chain joins TRBV5-1 to TRBJ2-7; D perhaps matches TRBD1 (6 bases). There are 14 residues in the CDR3. Trimming pared 7 bases from V and 2 bases from J, leaving 16 bases between. The V gene's germline CDR1 is SGHRS and CDR2 YFSETQ. DNA for the CDR3: TGCGCCAGCCGAGGGGACATCCAAACCTACGAGCAGTACTTC. It yields the protein CASRGDIQTYEQYF.

In this sample, this clone turned up a few times. V usage is TRBV15 and J usage is TRBJ2-1, with 7 bases fitting TRBD1. V lost 4 bases, J lost 7 bases, and 13 bases stayed unmatched. CDR1 LNHNV and CDR2 YYDKDF come from the germline V gene (reference sequence). The CDR3 is 16 residues long. The DNA of the CDR3 is TGTGCCACCAGCAAATTCGGGCAGGGGGTCATGAATGAGCAGTTCTTC. Its protein is CATSKFGQGVMNEQFF.

For this clone: One end of the junction fails to match germline, which may point to a read error. V gene TRBV7-9 combines with J gene TRBJ1-1; perhaps TRBD1 as D (5 bases). The CDR3 is 14 amino acids. CDR1 and CDR2 (germline): SEHNR, FQNEAQ (reference sequence). As DNA, the CDR3 is TGTGCCAGCAGCACCCAACAGGAAAACATTGAAGCTTTCTTT. It codes for CASSTQQENIEAFF.

This sequence joins TRBV25-1 and TRBJ1-4, with TRBD1 matching over 10 bases. J lost 8 bases, V lost 7 bases, and 7 bases had no gene match. Germline lookup yields CDR1 MGHDK and CDR2 SYGVNS. CDR3 length: 14 amino acids. The CDR3 nucleotides read TGTGCCAGCACACAGACAGGGGGCAGGGAAAAACTGTTTTTT. It encodes CASTQTGGREKLFF.

The chain couples TRBV24-1 to TRBJ2-7; 7 bases map to TRBD2. CDR1 and CDR2 from the germline V gene are KGHDR and SFDVKD. V dropped 5 bases and J dropped 3; count of bases not matched to a gene: 6. The CDR3 covers 14 residues. In nucleotides, the CDR3 is TGTGCCACCAGTGCTAGCGGAGCCCTCTACGAGCAGTACTTC. It translates to CATSASGALYEQYF.

The rearrangement joins TRBV4-1 to TRBJ1-1; the D gene is possibly TRBD1 (6 bases). The V gene's germline CDR1 is MGHRA and CDR2 YSYEKL. Trimming cost V 4 bases and J 8 bases, with 14 bases left between them. The CDR3 has 13 residues. The CDR3 DNA reads TGCGCCAGCAGCCGCGGAATACAGGGAGAAGCTTTCTTT. It is translated as CASSRGIQGEAFF.

This clone was seen just once. This chain connects TRBV18 to TRBJ1-4, with a tentative D call TRBD1 (6 bases). The germline V and J ends were trimmed by 2 bases and 4 bases, with 11 bases remaining between them. This CDR3 is built from 15 residues. CDR1 and CDR2 (germline): KGHSH, LQKENI. This CDR3 reads CASSPSTGYNEKLFF. In DNA form, the CDR3 reads TGTGCCAGCTCACCATCGACAGGATATAATGAAAAACTGTTTTTT.

The chain links TRBV18 to TRBJ2-7; TRBD2 matches 8 bases. The J segment lost 1 base and the V segment lost 2 bases, leaving 1 base of the junction unmatched. The CDR3 extends over 14 amino acids. Germline CDR1 KGHSH, CDR2 LQKENI. The CDR3 spells CASSPAGGSYEQYF. The DNA of the CDR3 is TGTGCCAGCTCACCAGCGGGGGGATCCTACGAGCAGTACTTC.

The chain couples TRBV7-8 to TRBJ1-1; TRBD1 is a possible D gene (5 bases). CDR1 is SGHVS and CDR2 is FQNEAQ in the germline V gene. This CDR3 spans 13 amino acids. The germline V and J ends were trimmed by 6 bases and 0 bases, with 8 bases remaining between them. This chain's CDR3 is CASSGQLNTEAFF. As DNA, the CDR3 is TGTGCCAGCAGTGGACAACTGAACACTGAAGCTTTCTTT.

The J gene is TRBJ1-1, the V gene TRBV19; tentatively, D is TRBD1 (6 bases). Trimming left V 7 bases short and J 1 base short, with 13 bases between. Germline values: CDR1 LNHDA, CDR2 SQIVND (reference sequence). This CDR3 region has 14 residues. CDR3: CASTPWGQNTEAFF. The CDR3 DNA reads as TGTGCCAGTACCCCATGGGGACAGAACACTGAAGCTTTCTTT.

The chain recombines TRBV7-9 with TRBJ1-2; 7 nucleotides line up with TRBD1. Germline-derived CDR1 and CDR2 are SEHNR and FQNEAQ (reference sequence). V lost 1 base to trimming and J lost 2 bases; unmatched junction nucleotides: 4. This CDR3 has 15 residues. The CDR3 loop is CASSLDATGNYGYTF. For the CDR3, the DNA is TGTGCCAGCAGCTTAGACGCGACAGGGAACTATGGCTACACCTTC. Full variable domain (missing parts from reference TRBV7-9 and TRBJ1-2): DTGVSQNPRHKITKRGQNVTFRCDPISEHNRLYWYRQTLGQGPEFLTYFQNEAQLEKSRLLSDRFSAERPKGSFSTLEIQRTEQGDSAMYLCASSLDATGNYGYTFGSGTRLTVV.

The rearrangement uses TRBV30 and TRBJ1-2; D perhaps matches TRBD1 (6 bases). V was clipped by 5 bases and J by 2 bases, with 9 bases between them. Germline V gene lookup returns CDR1 GTSNPN and CDR2 SVGIG (reference sequence). CDR3 length: 12 amino acids. The CDR3 reads CAWDQGNYGYTF. CDR3 nucleotide sequence: TGTGCCTGGGATCAGGGGAACTATGGCTACACCTTC.

The J gene is TRBJ1-1, the V gene TRBV5-4; 9 bases line up with TRBD1. Germline-derived CDR1 and CDR2 are SGHNT and YYREEE (reference sequence). The CDR3 runs 19 residues. The V segment lost 3 bases and the J segment 3 bases; nucleotides outside the gene matches: 18. The CDR3 DNA sequence: TGTGCCAGCAGCTCGTTAGGCACAGGGGGCTTTATCGGGGACACTGAAGCTTTCTTT. Encoded protein: CASSSLGTGGFIGDTEAFF.

In the case of this clone: One end of the junction varies from germline; a read error may be responsible. The chain employs TRBV7-7 and TRBJ2-5, with D tentatively TRBD2 (5 bases). The CDR3 is made up of 15 amino acids. Germline assignment: CDR1 SSHAT and CDR2 FNYEAQ (reference sequence). CDR3 amino acids: CASSLGGFGQETQYF. The CDR3 DNA reads TGTGCTAGCAGCTTAGGAGGCTTTGGCCAAGAGACCCAGTACTTC.

The chain is built from TRBV6-5 and TRBJ1-2; no clear D. The CDR3 has 13 residues. Trimming left V 7 bases short and J 4 bases short, with 13 bases between. Per germline, CDR1 MNHEY and CDR2 SVGAGI. The CDR3 region is CASKKTEAYGYTF. DNA for the CDR3: TGTGCCAGCAAAAAAACAGAAGCCTATGGCTACACCTTC.

In its sample, this clone was seen once. This chain joins TRBV28 and TRBJ1-6; 9 bases align to TRBD1. Germline lookup yields CDR1 MDHEN and CDR2 SYDVKM. The CDR3 loop spans 16 amino acids. J was trimmed by 8 bases and V by 4 bases; bases with no gene match: 9. Written as DNA, the CDR3 is TGTGCCAGCAGTTCCTCGGGACAGGGTTGGGATTCACCCCTCCACTTT. This gives the protein CASSSSGQGWDSPLHF.

The chain links TRBV7-2 to TRBJ2-1; the D gene is possibly TRBD2 (6 bases). The V gene lost 6 bases and the J gene lost 8 bases, with 11 bases spanning the gap. This CDR3 region has 12 residues. Germline assignment: CDR1 SGHTA and CDR2 FQGNSA. The CDR3 bases are TGTGCCAGCAGTGCGGGACGCGATGAGCAGTTCTTC. Amino acids: CASSAGRDEQFF. Full variable domain (rest looked up from reference TRBV7-2 and TRBJ2-1): GAGVSQSPSNKVTEKGKDVELRCDPISGHTALYWYRQSLGQGLEFLIYFQGNSAPDKSGLPSDRFSAERTGGSVSTLTIQRTQQEDSAVYLCASSAGRDEQFFGPGTRLTVL.

This chain uses TRBV30 with TRBJ2-7; 11 nucleotides line up with TRBD2. V lost 4 bases and J lost 1; bases outside the gene matches: 3. CDR3 length: 14 residues. The germline gives CDR1 GTSNPN, CDR2 SVGIG (reference sequence). CDR3 in amino acids: CAWTLAGGSYEQYF. DNA of the CDR3: TGTGCCTGGACTCTAGCGGGGGGTTCCTACGAGCAGTACTTC. Drawing the rest from reference TRBV30 and TRBJ2-7, the complete variable domain is SQTIHQWPATLVQPVGSPLSLECTVEGTSNPNLYWYRQAAGRGLQLLFYSVGIGQISSEVPQNLSASRPQDRQFILSSKKLLLSDSGFYLCAWTLAGGSYEQYFGPGTRLTVT.

This clone has more than one count but fewer than ten. The chain couples TRBV10-3 to TRBJ1-1; 8 nucleotides align to TRBD1. Germline-derived CDR1 and CDR2 are ENHRY and SYGVKD. The CDR3 consists of 14 residues. The junction had 3 bases not matched to a gene; V was cut back by 2 bases and J by 4 bases. The CDR3 bases are TGTGCCATCAGTGAGGGACAGGGTAGCACTGAAGCTTTCTTT. Translating gives CAISEGQGSTEAFF.